One T cell receptor (beta chain) is described in this entry. Its antigen is not identified. Ophthalmopathy patients showed a Clinical Activity Score of at least 3, NOSPECS grade of at least 4 and duration under 3 months. Clinical symptoms, serum thyroxine, TRAb, thyroid ultrasound and orbital computed tomography established diagnosis. This sample holds PBMCs from approximately 10 ml fresh peripheral blood. RNA transcripts gave rise to amplified TCR beta CDR3 regions. Carried out on the TCR CDR3, a first-round RT-PCR used the HTBI primer set. TCRdb reprocessed the multiplex PCR reads via MiXCR and lists one record per CDR3 protein. The data contain about 640,000 distinct CDR3 sequences, roughly 15% of them seen just once; the ten biggest clones take up around 12%. Germline trimming cut 6 bases from V and 4 bases from J; bases unmatched to any gene: 11. CDR3 length equals 17 residues. The germline V gene encodes CDR1 MNHNS and CDR2 SASEGT.

This sample stems from a study of T cells in Graves' hyperthyroidism and ophthalmopathy. The study, taken as a whole, reports: Patients with ophthalmopathy were separated from those with stable hyperthyroidism by a 13 V-J model.

Sequenced input: blood. The rearrangement uses TRBV6-1 and TRBJ2-1, with 11 bases lining up with TRBD2. This TCR came from a woman aged 50 to 65 with Graves' ophthalmopathy. CDR3 protein: CASSGFKLAGEYNEQFF. In DNA form, the CDR3 reads TGTGCCAGCAGCGGATTCAAACTAGCGGGAGAATACAATGAGCAGTTCTTC.